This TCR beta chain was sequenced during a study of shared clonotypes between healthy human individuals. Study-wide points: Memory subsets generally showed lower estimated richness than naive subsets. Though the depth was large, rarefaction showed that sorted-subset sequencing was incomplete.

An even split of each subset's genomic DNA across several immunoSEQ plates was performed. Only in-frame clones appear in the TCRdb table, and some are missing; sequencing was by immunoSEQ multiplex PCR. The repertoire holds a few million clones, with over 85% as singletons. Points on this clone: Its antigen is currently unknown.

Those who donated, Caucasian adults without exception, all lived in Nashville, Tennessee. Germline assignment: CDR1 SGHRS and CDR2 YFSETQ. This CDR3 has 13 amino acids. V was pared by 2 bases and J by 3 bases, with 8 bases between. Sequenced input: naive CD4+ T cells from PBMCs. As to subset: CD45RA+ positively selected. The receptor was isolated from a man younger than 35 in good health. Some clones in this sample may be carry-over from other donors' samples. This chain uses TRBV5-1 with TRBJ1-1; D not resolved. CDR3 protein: CASSFVSDTEAFF. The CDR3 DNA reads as TGCGCCAGCAGCTTCGTGTCAGACACTGAAGCTTTCTTT.